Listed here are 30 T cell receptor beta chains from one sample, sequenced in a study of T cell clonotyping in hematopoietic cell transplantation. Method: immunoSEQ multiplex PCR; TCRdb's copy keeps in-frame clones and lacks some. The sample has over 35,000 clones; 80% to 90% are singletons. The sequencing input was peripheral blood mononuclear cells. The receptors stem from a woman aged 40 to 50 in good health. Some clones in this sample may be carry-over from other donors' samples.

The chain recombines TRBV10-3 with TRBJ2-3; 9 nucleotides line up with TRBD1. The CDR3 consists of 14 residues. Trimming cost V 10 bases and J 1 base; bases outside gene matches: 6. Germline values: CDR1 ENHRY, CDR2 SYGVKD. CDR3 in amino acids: CATDRGVGTDTQYF. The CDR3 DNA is TGTGCCACCGACAGGGGGGTAGGCACAGATACGCAGTATTTT.

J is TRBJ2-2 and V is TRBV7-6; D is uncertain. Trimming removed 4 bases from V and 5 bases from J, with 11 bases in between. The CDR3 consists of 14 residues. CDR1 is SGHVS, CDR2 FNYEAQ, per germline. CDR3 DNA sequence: TGTGCCAGCAGCTGGGATCATGGTACCGGGGAGCTGTTTTTT. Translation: CASSWDHGTGELFF. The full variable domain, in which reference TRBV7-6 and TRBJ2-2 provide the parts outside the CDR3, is GAGVSQSPRYKVTKRGQDVALRCDPISGHVSLYWYRQALGQGPEFLTYFNYEAQQDKSGLPNDRFSAERPEGSISTLTIQRTEQRDSAMYRCASSWDHGTGELFFGEGSRLTVL.

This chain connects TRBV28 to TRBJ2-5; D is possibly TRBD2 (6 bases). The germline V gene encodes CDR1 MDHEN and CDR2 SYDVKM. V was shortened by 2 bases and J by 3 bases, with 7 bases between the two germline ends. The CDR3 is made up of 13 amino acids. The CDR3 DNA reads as TGTGCCAGCAGTTTAGCGGGAAAAGAGACCCAGTACTTC. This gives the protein CASSLAGKETQYF.

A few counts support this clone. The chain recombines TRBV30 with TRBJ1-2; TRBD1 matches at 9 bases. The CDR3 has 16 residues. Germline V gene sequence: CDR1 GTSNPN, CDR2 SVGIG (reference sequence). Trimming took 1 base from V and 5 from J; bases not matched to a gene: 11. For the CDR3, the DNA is TGTGCCTGGAGTGACCAACGACAGGGGGAAGGGTATGGCTACACCTTC. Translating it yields CAWSDQRQGEGYGYTF.

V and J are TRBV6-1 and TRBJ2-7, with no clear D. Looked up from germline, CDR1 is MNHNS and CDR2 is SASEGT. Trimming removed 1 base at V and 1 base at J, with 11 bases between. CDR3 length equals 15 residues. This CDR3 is CASSEEYGWSYEQYF. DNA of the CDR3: TGTGCCAGCAGTGAAGAGTATGGGTGGTCCTACGAGCAGTACTTC.

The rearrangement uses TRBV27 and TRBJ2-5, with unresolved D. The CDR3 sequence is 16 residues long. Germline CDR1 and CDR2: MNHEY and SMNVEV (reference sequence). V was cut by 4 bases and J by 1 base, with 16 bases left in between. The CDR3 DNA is TGTGCCAGCAGTTCTCCGCGAGATGGTGGCCAAGAGACCCAGTACTTC. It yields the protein CASSSPRDGGQETQYF.

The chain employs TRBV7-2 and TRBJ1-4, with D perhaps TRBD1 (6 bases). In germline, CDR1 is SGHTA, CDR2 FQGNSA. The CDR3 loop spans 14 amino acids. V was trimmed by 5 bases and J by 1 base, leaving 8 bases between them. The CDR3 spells CASSPQGTNEKLFF. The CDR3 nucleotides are TGTGCCAGCAGCCCACAGGGAACTAATGAAAAACTGTTTTTT.

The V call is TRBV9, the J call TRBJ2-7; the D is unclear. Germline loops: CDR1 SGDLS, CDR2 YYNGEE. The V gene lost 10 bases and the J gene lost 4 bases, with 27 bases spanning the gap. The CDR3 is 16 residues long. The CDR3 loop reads CAGIDDGRAPMYEQYF. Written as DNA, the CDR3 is TGTGCCGGGATTGACGATGGACGGGCCCCGATGTACGAGCAGTACTTC.

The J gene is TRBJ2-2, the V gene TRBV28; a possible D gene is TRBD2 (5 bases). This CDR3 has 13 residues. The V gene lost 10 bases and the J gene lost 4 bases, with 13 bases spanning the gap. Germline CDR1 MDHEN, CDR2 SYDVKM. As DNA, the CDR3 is TGTGCCATTAGCGCTTTTAGCACCGGGGAGCTGTTTTTT. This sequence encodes CAISAFSTGELFF.

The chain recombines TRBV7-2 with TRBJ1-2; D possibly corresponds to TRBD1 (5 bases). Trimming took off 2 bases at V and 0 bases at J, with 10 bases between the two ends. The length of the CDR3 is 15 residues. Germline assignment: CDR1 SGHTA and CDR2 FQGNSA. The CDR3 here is CASSLSGGANYGYTF. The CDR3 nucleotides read TGTGCCAGCAGCTTATCCGGGGGAGCTAACTATGGCTACACCTTC.

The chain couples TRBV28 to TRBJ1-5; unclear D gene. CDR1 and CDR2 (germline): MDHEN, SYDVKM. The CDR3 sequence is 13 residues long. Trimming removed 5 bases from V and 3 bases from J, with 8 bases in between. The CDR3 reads CASSREINQPQHF. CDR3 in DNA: TGTGCCAGCAGTCGAGAGATCAATCAGCCCCAGCATTTT.

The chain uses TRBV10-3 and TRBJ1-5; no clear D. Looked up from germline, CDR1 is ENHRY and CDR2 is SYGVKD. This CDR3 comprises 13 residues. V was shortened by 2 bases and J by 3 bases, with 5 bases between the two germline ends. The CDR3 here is CAISEQTNQPQHF. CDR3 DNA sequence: TGTGCCATCAGTGAGCAGACCAATCAGCCCCAGCATTTT.

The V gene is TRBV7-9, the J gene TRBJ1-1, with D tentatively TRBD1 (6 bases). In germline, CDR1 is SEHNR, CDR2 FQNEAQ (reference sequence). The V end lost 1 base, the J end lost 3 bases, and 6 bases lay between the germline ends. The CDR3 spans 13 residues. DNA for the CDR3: TGTGCCAGCAGCTTAGAGGGGGACACTGAAGCTTTCTTT. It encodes CASSLEGDTEAFF.

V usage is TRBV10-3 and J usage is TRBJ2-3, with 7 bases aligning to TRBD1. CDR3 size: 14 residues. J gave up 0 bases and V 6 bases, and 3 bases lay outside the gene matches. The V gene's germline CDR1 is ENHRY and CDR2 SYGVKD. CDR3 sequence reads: CAIRQGSSTDTQYF. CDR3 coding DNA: TGTGCCATCAGACAGGGGTCCAGCACAGATACGCAGTATTTT.

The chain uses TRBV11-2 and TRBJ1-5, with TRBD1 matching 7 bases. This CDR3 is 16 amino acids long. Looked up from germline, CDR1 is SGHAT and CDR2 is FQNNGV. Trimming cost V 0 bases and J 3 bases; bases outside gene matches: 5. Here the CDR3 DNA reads TGTGCCAGCAGCTTAGAAGGGACAGTGAACAATCAGCCCCAGCATTTT. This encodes CASSLEGTVNNQPQHF.

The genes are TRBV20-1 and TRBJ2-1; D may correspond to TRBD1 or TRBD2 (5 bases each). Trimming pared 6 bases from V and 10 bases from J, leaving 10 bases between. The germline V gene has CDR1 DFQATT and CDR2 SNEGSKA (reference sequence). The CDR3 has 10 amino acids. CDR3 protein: CSANWGEQFF. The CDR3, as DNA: TGCAGTGCCAATTGGGGGGAGCAGTTCTTC.

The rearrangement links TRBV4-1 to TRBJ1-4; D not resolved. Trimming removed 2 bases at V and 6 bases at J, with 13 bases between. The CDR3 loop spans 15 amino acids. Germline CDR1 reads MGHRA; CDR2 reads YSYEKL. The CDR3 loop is CASSQRFGGDEKLFF. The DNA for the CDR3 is TGCGCCAGCAGCCAACGGTTCGGCGGAGATGAAAAACTGTTTTTT.

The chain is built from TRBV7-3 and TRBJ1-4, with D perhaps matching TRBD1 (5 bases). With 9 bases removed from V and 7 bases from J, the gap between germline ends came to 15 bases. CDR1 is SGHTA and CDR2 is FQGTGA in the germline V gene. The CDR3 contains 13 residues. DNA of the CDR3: TGTGCCAGTGGGACGGGACCGGGTGAAAAACTGTTTTTT. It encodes CASGTGPGEKLFF. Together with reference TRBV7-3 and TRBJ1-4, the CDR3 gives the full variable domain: GAGVSQTPSNKVTEKGKYVELRCDPISGHTALYWYRQSLGQGPEFLIYFQGTGAADDSGLPNDRFFAVRPEGSVSTLKIQRTERGDSAVYLCASGTGPGEKLFFGSGTQLSVL.

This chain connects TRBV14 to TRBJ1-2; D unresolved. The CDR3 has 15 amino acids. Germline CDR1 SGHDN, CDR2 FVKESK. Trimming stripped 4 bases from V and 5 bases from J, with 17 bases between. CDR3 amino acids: CASSRAAHSLYGYTF. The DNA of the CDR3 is TGTGCCAGCAGCCGAGCGGCGCACAGCTTATATGGCTACACCTTC.

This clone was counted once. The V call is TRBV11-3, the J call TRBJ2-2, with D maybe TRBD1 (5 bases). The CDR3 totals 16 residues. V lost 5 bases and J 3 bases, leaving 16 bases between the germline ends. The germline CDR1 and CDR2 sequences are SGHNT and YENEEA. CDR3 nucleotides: TGTGCCAGCAGCCAAGGGGCCGGCCCCCACACCGGGGAGCTGTTTTTT. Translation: CASSQGAGPHTGELFF.

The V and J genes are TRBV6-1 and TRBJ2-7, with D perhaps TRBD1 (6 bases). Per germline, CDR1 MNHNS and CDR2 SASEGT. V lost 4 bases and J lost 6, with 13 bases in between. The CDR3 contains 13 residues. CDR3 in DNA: TGTGCCAGCAGTGCATCAGGACAGTTCGAGCAGTACTTC. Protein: CASSASGQFEQYF.

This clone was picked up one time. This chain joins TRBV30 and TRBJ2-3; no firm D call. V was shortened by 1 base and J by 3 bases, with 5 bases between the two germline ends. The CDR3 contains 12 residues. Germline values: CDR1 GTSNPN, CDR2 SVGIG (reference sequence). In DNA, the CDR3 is TGTGCCTGGAGTGGACCAACAGATACGCAGTATTTT. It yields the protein CAWSGPTDTQYF.

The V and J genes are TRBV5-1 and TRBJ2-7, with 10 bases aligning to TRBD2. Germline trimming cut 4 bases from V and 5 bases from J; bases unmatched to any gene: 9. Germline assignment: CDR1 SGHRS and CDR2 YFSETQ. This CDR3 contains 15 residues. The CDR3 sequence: CASSALAGENDEQYF. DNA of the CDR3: TGCGCCAGCAGCGCCCTAGCGGGAGAAAACGACGAGCAGTACTTC.

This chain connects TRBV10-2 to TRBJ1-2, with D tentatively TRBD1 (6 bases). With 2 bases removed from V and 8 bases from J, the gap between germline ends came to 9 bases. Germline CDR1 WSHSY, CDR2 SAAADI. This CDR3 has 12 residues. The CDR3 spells CASSENREGYTF. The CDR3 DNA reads TGCGCCAGCAGTGAGAACAGGGAAGGCTACACCTTC.

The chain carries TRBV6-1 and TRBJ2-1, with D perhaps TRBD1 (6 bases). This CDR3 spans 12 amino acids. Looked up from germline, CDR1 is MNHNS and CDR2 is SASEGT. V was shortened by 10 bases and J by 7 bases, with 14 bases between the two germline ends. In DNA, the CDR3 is TGTGCCACCTCTACGAGGGGGAATGAGCAGTTCTTC. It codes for CATSTRGNEQFF.

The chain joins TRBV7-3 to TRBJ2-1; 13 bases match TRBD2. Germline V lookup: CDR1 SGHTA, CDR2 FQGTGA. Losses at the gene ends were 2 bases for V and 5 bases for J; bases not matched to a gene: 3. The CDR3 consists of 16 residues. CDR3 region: CASSLGGLAGHNEQFF. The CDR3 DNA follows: TGTGCCAGCAGCTTAGGGGGACTAGCGGGACACAATGAGCAGTTCTTC.

The CDR3 DNA reads as TGTGCCAGCGTGTCTTCGGGGAACACTGAAGCTTTCTTT. It codes for CASVSSGNTEAFF. The chain couples TRBV28 to TRBJ1-1; D is uncertain. CDR1 and CDR2 from the germline V gene are MDHEN and SYDVKM. V was trimmed by 8 bases and J by 1 base, leaving 11 bases between them. The CDR3 has 13 amino acids.

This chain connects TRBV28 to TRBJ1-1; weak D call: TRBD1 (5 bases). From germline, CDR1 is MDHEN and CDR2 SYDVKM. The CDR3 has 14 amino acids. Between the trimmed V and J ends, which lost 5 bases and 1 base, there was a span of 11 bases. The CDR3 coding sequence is TGTGCCAGCAGTCAAACGAGGGGGAACACTGAAGCTTTCTTT. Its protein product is CASSQTRGNTEAFF. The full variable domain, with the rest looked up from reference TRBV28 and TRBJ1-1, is DVKVTQSSRYLVKRTGEKVFLECVQDMDHENMFWYRQDPGLGLRLIYFSYDVKMKEKGDIPEGYSVSREKKERFSLILESASTNQTSMYLCASSQTRGNTEAFFGQGTRLTVV.

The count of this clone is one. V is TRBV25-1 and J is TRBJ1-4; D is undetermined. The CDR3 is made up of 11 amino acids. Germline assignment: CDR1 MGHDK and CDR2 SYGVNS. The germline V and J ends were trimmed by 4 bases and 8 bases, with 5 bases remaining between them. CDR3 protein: CASSVGEKLFF. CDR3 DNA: TGTGCCAGCAGTGTGGGCGAAAAACTGTTTTTT. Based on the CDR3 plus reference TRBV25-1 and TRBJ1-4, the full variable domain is EADIYQTPRYLVIGTGKKITLECSQTMGHDKMYWYQQDPGMELHLIHYSYGVNSTEKGDLSSESTVSRIRTEHFPLTLESARPSHTSQYLCASSVGEKLFFGSGTQLSVL.

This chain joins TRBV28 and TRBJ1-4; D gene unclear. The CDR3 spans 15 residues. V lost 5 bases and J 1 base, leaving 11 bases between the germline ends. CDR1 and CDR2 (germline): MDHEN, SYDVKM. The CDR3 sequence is CASSLPVGTNEKLFF. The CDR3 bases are TGTGCCAGCAGTCTCCCGGTCGGAACTAATGAAAAACTGTTTTTT.